The 16 T cell receptor beta chains below come from one sample, sequenced in a study of technical replicates of blood from a handful of donors. Sequencing used immunoSEQ multiplex PCR; TCRdb keeps in-frame clones, though not all of them. Here the sample spans around 76,000 clones, 95% to 98% being singletons. Sequences were obtained from T cells isolated from PBMCs. Receptor source: a human donor in good health.

This clone has only one observation. In nucleotides, the CDR3 is TGTGCCAGCACGGACAACTCTGGGGCCAACGTCCTGACTTTC. Protein: CASTDNSGANVLTF. This chain uses TRBV6-5 with TRBJ2-6, with D possibly TRBD1 on 5 matching bases. The CDR3 is 14 amino acids. V lost 7 bases, J lost 0 bases, and 7 bases lay in between. Germline V gene sequence: CDR1 MNHEY, CDR2 SVGAGI.

This chain uses TRBV6-1 with TRBJ2-7, with D hard to call. There are 10 residues in the CDR3. V lost 10 bases and J lost 2, with 6 bases in between. Germline CDR1 MNHNS, CDR2 SASEGT. Written as DNA, the CDR3 is TGTGCCACTAATACCTACGAGCAGTACTTC. Its translation: CATNTYEQYF.

The chain is built from TRBV11-2 and TRBJ2-7; TRBD2 agrees at 7 bases. Per the germline V gene, CDR1 is SGHAT and CDR2 is FQNNGV. V lost 2 bases, J lost 6 bases, and 4 bases stayed unmatched. The CDR3 consists of 13 residues. This CDR3 is CASSLRRESEQYF. The CDR3 nucleotides are TGTGCCAGCAGCTTAAGGCGGGAGAGCGAGCAGTACTTC.

V is TRBV14 and J is TRBJ1-1; unclear D gene. Trimming stripped 0 bases from V and 1 base from J, with 9 bases between. The CDR3 spans 15 residues. CDR1 is SGHDN and CDR2 is FVKESK in the germline V gene. Here the CDR3 reads CASSQDPRWNTEAFF. CDR3 DNA sequence: TGTGCCAGCAGCCAAGATCCGAGATGGAACACTGAAGCTTTCTTT.

V usage is TRBV5-6 and J usage is TRBJ2-7; 12 nucleotides match TRBD1. V shed 4 bases, J shed 3 bases, and the junction held 8 bases outside the gene matches. CDR1 and CDR2 (germline): SGHDT, YYEEEE. CDR3 length: 16 residues. CDR3 DNA: TGTGCCAGCAGCGGGACAGGGGGCAGACATCTCTACGAGCAGTACTTC. Its translation: CASSGTGGRHLYEQYF. The entire variable domain, with the rest obtained from reference TRBV5-6 and TRBJ2-7, is as follows: DAGVTQSPTHLIKTRGQQVTLRCSPKSGHDTVSWYQQALGQGPQFIFQYYEEEERQRGNFPDRFSGHQFPNYSSELNVNALLLGDSALYLCASSGTGGRHLYEQYFGPGTRLTVT.

The table lists this clone with a count of one. This chain links TRBV10-1 with TRBJ1-4; D is undetermined. V lost 6 bases and J lost 11, with 16 bases in between. The germline gives CDR1 WNHNN, CDR2 SYGVQD (reference sequence). CDR3 size: 13 residues. CDR3: CASSGDAYGKLFF. CDR3 DNA sequence: TGCGCCAGCAGCGGTGACGCCTACGGGAAACTGTTTTTT.

The chain couples TRBV4-1 to TRBJ2-1; 13 bases match TRBD2. This CDR3 comprises 15 residues. V was clipped by 4 bases and J by 8 bases; unmatched bases: 5. Germline lookup yields CDR1 MGHRA and CDR2 YSYEKL. Written as DNA, the CDR3 is TGCGCCAGCAGCCCTGGACTAGCGGGAGTGGATGAGCAGTTCTTC. This gives the protein CASSPGLAGVDEQFF.

The chain couples TRBV15 to TRBJ2-1; 9 bases map to TRBD1. This CDR3 is 15 amino acids long. Losses at the gene ends were 7 bases for V and 7 bases for J; bases not matched to a gene: 11. Germline CDR1 reads LNHNV; CDR2 reads YYDKDF (reference sequence). For the CDR3, the DNA is TGTGCCACCACGAGGGACAGGGAGTTACAAAATGAGCAGTTCTTC. Translated, it gives CATTRDRELQNEQFF. The whole variable domain, remainder taken from reference TRBV15 and TRBJ2-1, is DAMVIQNPRYQVTQFGKPVTLSCSQTLNHNVMYWYQQKSSQAPKLLFHYYDKDFNNEADTPDNFQSRRPNTSFCFLDIRSPGLGDTAMYLCATTRDRELQNEQFFGPGTRLTVL.

The genes are TRBV7-3 and TRBJ2-7, with D tentatively TRBD1 (6 bases). Germline V gene sequence: CDR1 SGHTA, CDR2 FQGTGA. Trimming took off 5 bases at V and 0 bases at J, with 17 bases between the two ends. CDR3 length equals 16 residues. CDR3 bases: TGTGCCAGCAGCCCGAGATGGACAGTTAGCTCCTACGAGCAGTACTTC. Protein: CASSPRWTVSSYEQYF. Complete variable domain (other parts from reference TRBV7-3 and TRBJ2-7): GAGVSQTPSNKVTEKGKYVELRCDPISGHTALYWYRQSLGQGPEFLIYFQGTGAADDSGLPNDRFFAVRPEGSVSTLKIQRTERGDSAVYLCASSPRWTVSSYEQYFGPGTRLTVT.

V is TRBV9 and J is TRBJ2-2; D remains ambiguous. From germline, CDR1 is SGDLS and CDR2 YYNGEE. This CDR3 is 12 amino acids long. With 3 bases removed from V and 5 bases from J, the gap between germline ends came to 5 bases. CDR3 bases: TGTGCCAGCAGCGCGGAGACCGGGGAGCTGTTTTTT. Encoded protein: CASSAETGELFF.

The chain employs TRBV7-2 and TRBJ2-1; 9 bases map to TRBD2. Trimming at V came to 5 bases and at J to 4 bases, leaving 12 bases not matched to a gene. Per germline, CDR1 SGHTA and CDR2 FQGNSA. The CDR3 has 17 residues. The CDR3 here is CASSTLTRAGGYNEQFF. The CDR3 nucleotides are TGTGCCAGCAGCACCTTGACCAGAGCGGGGGGATACAATGAGCAGTTCTTC.

The chain has TRBV28 and TRBJ2-5; possibly TRBD2 for D (5 bases). The CDR3 runs to 13 residues. The V gene's germline CDR1 is MDHEN and CDR2 SYDVKM. Trimming cost V 6 bases and J 9 bases, with 17 bases left between them. CDR3 sequence: CASRFTGWESQYF. CDR3 nucleotides: TGTGCCAGCAGGTTTACCGGATGGGAGTCCCAGTACTTC.

The rearrangement joins TRBV30 to TRBJ2-3; 12 bases are a match to TRBD2. Germline CDR1 GTSNPN, CDR2 SVGIG (reference sequence). Trimming cost V 3 bases and J 0 bases; bases outside gene matches: 7. This CDR3 is built from 17 residues. CDR3 sequence reads: CAWSGLAGILSTDTQYF. In DNA, the CDR3 is TGTGCCTGGAGCGGACTAGCGGGAATCCTCAGCACAGATACGCAGTATTTT.

This clone was seen a handful of times. The V gene is TRBV6-5, the J gene TRBJ2-2; D gene unclear. Germline loops: CDR1 MNHEY, CDR2 SVGAGI. The V gene lost 4 bases and the J gene lost 7 bases, with 10 bases spanning the gap. The length of the CDR3 is 13 residues. CDR3: CASSSTRGGELFF. In DNA form, the CDR3 reads TGTGCCAGCAGTTCGACCAGAGGCGGGGAGCTGTTTTTT.

This clone was seen just once. The gene calls are TRBV18 and TRBJ2-7; D is unresolved. The CDR3 sequence is 11 residues long. Germline V lookup: CDR1 KGHSH, CDR2 LQKENI. Trimming took 6 bases from V and 3 from J, leaving 6 bases between them. CDR3 DNA sequence: TGTGCCAGCTCCACGGGCTACGAGCAGTACTTC. Protein sequence: CASSTGYEQYF.

This chain joins TRBV9 and TRBJ2-3; 8 nucleotides line up with TRBD2. The J segment lost 4 bases and the V segment lost 2 bases, leaving 6 bases of the junction unmatched. Germline loops: CDR1 SGDLS, CDR2 YYNGEE. The CDR3 runs 15 residues. CDR3 loop: CASSVSGRGSDTQYF. CDR3 coding DNA: TGTGCCAGCAGCGTCAGCGGGAGAGGCTCAGATACGCAGTATTTT.